What follows are 8 T cell receptor beta chains derived from one specimen sequenced in a study of T-cell reconstitution after alpha-beta-depleted transplantation in children. Preparation of the TCRbeta library used unique molecular identifiers. One entry per CDR3 protein, called by TCRdb with MiXCR from the PCR reads. The table includes roughly 89,000 distinct CDR3 sequences, less than 15% detected once. Sample: PBMCs from the stem cell graft donor, taken from the stem cell graft. These receptors originate from a human donor who donated a stem cell graft to a child with inherited bone marrow failure.

CDR3 sequence reads: CASSFDETTNTGELFF. CDR3 in DNA: TGTGCCAGCAGCTTTGATGAGACAACGAACACCGGGGAGCTGTTTTTT. V gene TRBV11-2 combines with J gene TRBJ2-2; no definite D call. The CDR3 length is 16 residues. CDR1 SGHAT and CDR2 FQNNGV come from the germline V gene. With 3 bases removed from V and 0 bases from J, the gap between germline ends came to 11 bases.

This clonotype was counted ten times or more. V is TRBV5-1 and J is TRBJ2-3, with D possibly being TRBD1 (5 bases). The CDR3 loop spans 17 amino acids. Per germline, CDR1 SGHRS and CDR2 YFSETQ. V was pared by 0 bases and J by 0 bases, with 14 bases between. CDR3 in amino acids: CASSLGGVHSSTDTQYF. CDR3 bases: TGCGCCAGCAGCTTGGGGGGCGTTCATTCTAGCACAGATACGCAGTATTTT. Looking up the rest from reference TRBV5-1 and TRBJ2-3 gives the full variable domain: KAGVTQTPRYLIKTRGQQVTLSCSPISGHRSVSWYQQTPGQGLQFLFEYFSETQRNKGNFPGRFSGRQFSNSRSEMNVSTLELGDSALYLCASSLGGVHSSTDTQYFGPGTRLTVL.

This chain joins TRBV7-9 and TRBJ1-4, with a tentative D call TRBD1 (5 bases). Germline V gene lookup returns CDR1 SEHNR and CDR2 FQNEAQ (reference sequence). V was clipped by 4 bases and J by 3 bases, with 12 bases between them. The CDR3 is 15 amino acids. CDR3 amino acids: CASSSSSGANEKLFF. In nucleotides, the CDR3 is TGTGCCAGCAGCTCCTCCTCGGGGGCTAATGAAAAACTGTTTTTT. The full variable domain, completed using reference TRBV7-9 and TRBJ1-4, is DTGVSQNPRHKITKRGQNVTFRCDPISEHNRLYWYRQTLGQGPEFLTYFQNEAQLEKSRLLSDRFSAERPKGSFSTLEIQRTEQGDSAMYLCASSSSSGANEKLFFGSGTQLSVL.

This clonotype was seen ten or more times. The chain links TRBV5-1 to TRBJ1-2; D may be TRBD1 (6 bases). The CDR3 is 13 residues long. Germline loops: CDR1 SGHRS, CDR2 YFSETQ. V was shortened by 4 bases and J by 6 bases, with 13 bases between the two germline ends. The CDR3 here is CASSPQGTDGYTF. The CDR3 bases are TGCGCCAGCAGCCCACAGGGTACGGATGGCTACACCTTC. The entire variable domain, with the rest obtained from reference TRBV5-1 and TRBJ1-2, is as follows: KAGVTQTPRYLIKTRGQQVTLSCSPISGHRSVSWYQQTPGQGLQFLFEYFSETQRNKGNFPGRFSGRQFSNSRSEMNVSTLELGDSALYLCASSPQGTDGYTFGSGTRLTVV.

At least ten counts were recorded for this clonotype. The chain links TRBV7-3 to TRBJ2-1; possible D gene TRBD2, 7 bases. Trimming took 9 bases from V and 13 from J, leaving 22 bases between them. There are 13 residues in the CDR3. Germline CDR1 reads SGHTA; CDR2 reads FQGTGA. The CDR3 DNA is TGTGCCAGTGATAGGGGGGGGGGAGGATGTCAGTTCTTC. It codes for CASDRGGGGCQFF.

V is TRBV7-3 and J is TRBJ1-4; D gene ambiguous. Germline V gives CDR1 SGHTA, CDR2 FQGTGA. This CDR3 has 13 residues. Trimming stripped 2 bases from V and 11 bases from J, with 12 bases between. The CDR3 sequence: CASSLRNGEKLFF. The CDR3 coding sequence is TGTGCCAGCAGCTTACGGAATGGAGAGAAACTGTTTTTT. Complete variable domain (other parts from reference TRBV7-3 and TRBJ1-4): GAGVSQTPSNKVTEKGKYVELRCDPISGHTALYWYRQSLGQGPEFLIYFQGTGAADDSGLPNDRFFAVRPEGSVSTLKIQRTERGDSAVYLCASSLRNGEKLFFGSGTQLSVL.

This sequence joins TRBV29-1 and TRBJ1-1; D unresolved. The CDR3 has 12 residues. Germline V CDR1 and CDR2: SQVTM, ANQGSEA. Trimming left V 4 bases short and J 3 bases short, with 9 bases between. The CDR3 reads CSVGDGYTEAFF. CDR3 nucleotide sequence: TGCAGCGTTGGAGACGGGTACACTGAAGCTTTCTTT.

This clonotype occurred many times. The chain couples TRBV7-9 to TRBJ2-7, with D possibly TRBD2 on 5 matching bases. Trimming took off 3 bases at V and 3 bases at J, with 9 bases between the two ends. The CDR3 covers 13 residues. Germline V gene sequence: CDR1 SEHNR, CDR2 FQNEAQ (reference sequence). The CDR3 loop reads CASSLDSYYEQYF. Here the CDR3 DNA reads TGTGCCAGCAGCTTGGACTCCTACTACGAGCAGTACTTC.